The table lists the clone carrying this T cell receptor (beta chain) with a few counts. Mismatch with germline at one junction end may stem from a read error. TCRdb passed the RT-PCR reads through MiXCR, listing each CDR3 protein once. The sample has just over 450 distinct CDR3 sequences; roughly three fifths are singletons. These data belong to a study of yellow fever vaccine responses in identical twins. This CDR3 has 13 residues. In germline, CDR1 is ENHRY, CDR2 SYGVKD. The clonotype originates from a female donor who received the yellow fever vaccine. This sample comprised T cells from blood (PBMCs), unsorted or a sorted subset (not recorded which), obtained before or after yellow fever vaccination (not recorded which). The chain combines TRBV10-3 with TRBJ1-1, with D perhaps TRBD1 (5 bases). This chain's CDR3 is CAISFDGARRELF. DNA of the CDR3: TGTGCCATCAGTTTTGACGGGGCACGGCGGGAGCTCTTT.